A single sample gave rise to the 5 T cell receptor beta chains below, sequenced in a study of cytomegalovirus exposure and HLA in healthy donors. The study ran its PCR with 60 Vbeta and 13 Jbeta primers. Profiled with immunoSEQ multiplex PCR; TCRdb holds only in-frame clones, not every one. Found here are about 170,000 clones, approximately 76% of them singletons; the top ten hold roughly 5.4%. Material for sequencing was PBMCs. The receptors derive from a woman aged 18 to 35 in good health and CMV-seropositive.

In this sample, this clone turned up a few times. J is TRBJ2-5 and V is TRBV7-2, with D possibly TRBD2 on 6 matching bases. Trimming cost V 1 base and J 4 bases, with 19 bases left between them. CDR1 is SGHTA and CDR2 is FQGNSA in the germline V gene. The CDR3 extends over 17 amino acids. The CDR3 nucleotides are TGTGCCAGCAGCTTAGGACCCCTCGGGCGGGGAGGAGAGACCCAGTACTTC. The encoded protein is CASSLGPLGRGGETQYF.

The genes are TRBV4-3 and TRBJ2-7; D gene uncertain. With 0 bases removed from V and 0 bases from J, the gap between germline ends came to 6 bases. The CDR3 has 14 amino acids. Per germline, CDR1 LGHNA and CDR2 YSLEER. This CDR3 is CASSQEFRSYEQYF. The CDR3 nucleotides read TGCGCCAGCAGCCAAGAGTTCCGCTCCTACGAGCAGTACTTC.

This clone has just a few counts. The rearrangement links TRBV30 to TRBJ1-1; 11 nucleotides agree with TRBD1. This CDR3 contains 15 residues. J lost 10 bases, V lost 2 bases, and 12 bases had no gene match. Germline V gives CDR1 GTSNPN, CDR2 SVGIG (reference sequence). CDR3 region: CAWSFSRDRGILAFF. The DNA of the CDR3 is TGTGCCTGGAGTTTCTCCCGGGACAGGGGGATTCTAGCTTTCTTT.

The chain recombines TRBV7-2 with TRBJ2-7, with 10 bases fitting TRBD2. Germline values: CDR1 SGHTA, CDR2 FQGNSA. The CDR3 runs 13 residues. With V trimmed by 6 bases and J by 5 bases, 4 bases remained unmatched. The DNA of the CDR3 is TGTGCCAGCAGGACAGCGGGGGGGCACGAGCAGTACTTC. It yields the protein CASRTAGGHEQYF.

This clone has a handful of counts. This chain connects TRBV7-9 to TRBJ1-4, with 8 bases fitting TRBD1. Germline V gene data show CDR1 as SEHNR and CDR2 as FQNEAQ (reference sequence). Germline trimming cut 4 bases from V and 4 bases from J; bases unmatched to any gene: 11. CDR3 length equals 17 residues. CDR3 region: CASSSNEGQGRNEKLFF. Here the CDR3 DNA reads TGTGCCAGCAGCTCCAACGAAGGACAGGGACGTAATGAAAAACTGTTTTTT.